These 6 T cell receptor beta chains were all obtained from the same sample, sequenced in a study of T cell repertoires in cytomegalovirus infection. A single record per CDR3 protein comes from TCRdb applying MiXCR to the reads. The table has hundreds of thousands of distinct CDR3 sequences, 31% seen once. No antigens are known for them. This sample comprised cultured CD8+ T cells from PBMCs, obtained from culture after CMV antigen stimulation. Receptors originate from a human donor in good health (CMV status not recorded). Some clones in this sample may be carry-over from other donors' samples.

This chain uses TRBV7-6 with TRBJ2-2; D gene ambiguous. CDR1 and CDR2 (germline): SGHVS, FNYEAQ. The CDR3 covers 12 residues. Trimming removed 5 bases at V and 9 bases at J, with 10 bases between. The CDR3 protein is CASSPVLRELFF. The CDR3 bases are TGTGCCAGCAGCCCCGTCTTGAGGGAGCTGTTTTTT.

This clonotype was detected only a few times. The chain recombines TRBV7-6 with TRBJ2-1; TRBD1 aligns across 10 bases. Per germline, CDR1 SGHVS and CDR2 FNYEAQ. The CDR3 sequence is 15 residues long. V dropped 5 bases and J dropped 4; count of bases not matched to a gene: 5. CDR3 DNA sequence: TGTGCCAGCAGCGGAGACAGGGGGCCGTACAATGAGCAGTTCTTC. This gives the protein CASSGDRGPYNEQFF.

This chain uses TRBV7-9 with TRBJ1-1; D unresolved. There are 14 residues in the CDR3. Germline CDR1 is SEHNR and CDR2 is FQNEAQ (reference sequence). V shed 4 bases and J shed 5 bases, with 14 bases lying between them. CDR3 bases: TGTGCCAGCAGCTGGGCTCTAGGCGAGACTGAAGCTTTCTTT. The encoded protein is CASSWALGETEAFF.

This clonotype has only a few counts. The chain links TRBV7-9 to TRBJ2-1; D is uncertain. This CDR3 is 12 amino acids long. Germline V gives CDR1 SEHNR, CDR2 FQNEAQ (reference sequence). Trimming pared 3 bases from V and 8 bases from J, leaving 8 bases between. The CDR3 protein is CASSLNPDEQFF. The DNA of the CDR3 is TGTGCCAGCAGCTTGAACCCCGATGAGCAGTTCTTC.

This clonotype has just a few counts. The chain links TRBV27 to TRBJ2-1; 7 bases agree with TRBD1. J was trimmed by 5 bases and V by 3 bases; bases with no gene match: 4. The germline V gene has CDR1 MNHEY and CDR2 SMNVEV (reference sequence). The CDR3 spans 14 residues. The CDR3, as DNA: TGTGCCAGCAGTTTTAGGGGGCCGCACAATGAGCAGTTCTTC. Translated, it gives CASSFRGPHNEQFF.

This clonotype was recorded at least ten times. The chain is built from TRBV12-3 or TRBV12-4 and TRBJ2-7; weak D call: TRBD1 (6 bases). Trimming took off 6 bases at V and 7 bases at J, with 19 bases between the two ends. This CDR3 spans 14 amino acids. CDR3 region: CASSLTGTRREQYF. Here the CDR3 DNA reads TGTGCCAGCAGCCTCACCGGGACAAGGCGTGAGCAGTACTTC.